Following are 3 T cell receptor beta chains from one sample sequenced in a study of PD-1 blockade in classical Hodgkin lymphoma (dated by TCRdb to the early 2020s). Libraries were prepared through the immunoSEQ multiplex PCR assay. TCRdb retrieved this table from immuneACCESS and kept in-frame rearrangements only. Not all clones are present; in checked studies, unresolved V genes account for under half, and no reason is known for the remainder. Present in this sample are about 99,000 clones, roughly 76% of which were seen just once. The ten largest clones represent around 17% of the sample. This specimen's time point label, interpreted: cycle 2 day 1 (C2D1) of nivolumab. Every trial patient had relapsed following autologous stem cell transplantation, and prior brentuximab vedotin exposure was what differed among cohorts A, B and C. This specimen consisted of peripheral blood mononuclear cells (PBMCs), obtained before the second cycle of nivolumab. The receptors were gathered from a human donor with classical Hodgkin lymphoma.

This clone was found a few times. V is TRBV7-2 and J is TRBJ2-2; 8 bases match TRBD2. Germline V gene sequence: CDR1 SGHTA, CDR2 FQGNSA. The CDR3 has 18 residues. Germline trimming cut 1 base from V and 4 bases from J; bases unmatched to any gene: 11. Here the CDR3 reads CASSLGRRGLGGTGELFF. CDR3 coding DNA: TGTGCCAGCAGCTTAGGGCGTCGGGGACTAGGAGGCACCGGGGAGCTGTTTTTT.

This clone appeared a single time. The chain is built from TRBV21-1 and TRBJ1-2; the table's TRBD1 call for D was not verified on the DNA. TRBV21-1 is annotated as a pseudogene. The CDR3 extends over 15 amino acids. This chain's CDR3 is CASSKATGGAEGYTF. The CDR3 DNA follows: TGTGCCAGCAGCAAAGCCACAGGGGGGGCAGAGGGCTACACCTTC.

The chain couples TRBV2 to TRBJ2-5; unclear D gene. Trimming took off 0 bases at V and 5 bases at J, with 4 bases between the two ends. CDR3 length equals 12 residues. Germline-derived CDR1 and CDR2 are SNHLY and FYNNEI. CDR3 nucleotides: TGTGCCAGCAGTGAAGCCGGGGAGACCCAGTACTTC. Its translation: CASSEAGETQYF.